This TCR beta chain was recovered during a study of T cells in Graves' hyperthyroidism and ophthalmopathy. Amplification of TCR beta CDR3 regions used RNA as the template. Primed by the HTBI set, a first-round RT-PCR was run on the TCR CDR3. TCRdb called the multiplex PCR reads again in MiXCR, with one record for every CDR3 protein. The table lists about 200,000 distinct CDR3 sequences, about 15% of them singletons. The CDR3 is 13 residues long. The trim removed 5 bases at V and 6 bases at J, leaving 6 bases unmatched. Germline CDR1 and CDR2: MNHNS and SASEGT. This clonotype was counted many times. The J gene is TRBJ2-7, the V gene TRBV6-1; 8 bases match TRBD1. The material sequenced was blood. The receptor's source is a woman aged 50 to 65 with Graves' hyperthyroidism. CDR3 amino acids: CASSSFRGLEQYF. CDR3 coding DNA: TGTGCCAGCAGTTCATTCAGGGGGCTCGAGCAGTACTTC.